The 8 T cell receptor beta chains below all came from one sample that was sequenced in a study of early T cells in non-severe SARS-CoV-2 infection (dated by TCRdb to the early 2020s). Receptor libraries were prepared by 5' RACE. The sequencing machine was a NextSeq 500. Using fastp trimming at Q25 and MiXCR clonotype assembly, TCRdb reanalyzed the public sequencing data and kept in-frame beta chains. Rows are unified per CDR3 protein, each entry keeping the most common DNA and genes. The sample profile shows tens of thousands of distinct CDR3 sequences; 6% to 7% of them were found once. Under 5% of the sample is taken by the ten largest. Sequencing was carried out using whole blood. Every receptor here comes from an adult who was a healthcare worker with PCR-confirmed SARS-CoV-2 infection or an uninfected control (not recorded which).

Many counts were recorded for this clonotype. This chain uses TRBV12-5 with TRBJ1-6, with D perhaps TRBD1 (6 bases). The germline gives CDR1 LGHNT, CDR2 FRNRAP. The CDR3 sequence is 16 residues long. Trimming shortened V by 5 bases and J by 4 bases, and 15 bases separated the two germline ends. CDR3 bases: TGTGCTAGTGGTCACCGACTGGACAGATATAATTCACCCCTCCACTTT. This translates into CASGHRLDRYNSPLHF. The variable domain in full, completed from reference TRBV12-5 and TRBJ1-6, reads DARVTQTPRHKVTEMGQEVTMRCQPILGHNTVFWYRQTMMQGLELLAYFRNRAPLDDSGMPKDRFSAEMPDATLATLKIQPSEPRDSAVYFCASGHRLDRYNSPLHFGNGTRLTVT.

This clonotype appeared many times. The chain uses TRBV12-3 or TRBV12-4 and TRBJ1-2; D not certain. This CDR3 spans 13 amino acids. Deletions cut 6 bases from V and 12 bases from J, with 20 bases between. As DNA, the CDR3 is TGTGCCAGCAGGCAAGAACGGTATACGCATGACACCTTC. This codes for CASRQERYTHDTF.

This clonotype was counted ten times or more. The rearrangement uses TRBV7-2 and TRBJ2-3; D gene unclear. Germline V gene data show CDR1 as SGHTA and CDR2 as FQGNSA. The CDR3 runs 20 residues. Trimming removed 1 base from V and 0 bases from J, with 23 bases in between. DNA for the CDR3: TGTGCCAGCAGCTTAGTCTGGGAACCACCCTTCATCAACAGCACAGATACGCAGTATTTT. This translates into CASSLVWEPPFINSTDTQYF.

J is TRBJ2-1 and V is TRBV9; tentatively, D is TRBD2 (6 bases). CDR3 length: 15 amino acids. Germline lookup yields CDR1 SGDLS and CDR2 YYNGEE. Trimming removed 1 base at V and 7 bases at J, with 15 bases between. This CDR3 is CASSVWARGPNEQFF. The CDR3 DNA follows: TGTGCCAGCAGCGTATGGGCGCGGGGCCCAAATGAGCAGTTCTTC.

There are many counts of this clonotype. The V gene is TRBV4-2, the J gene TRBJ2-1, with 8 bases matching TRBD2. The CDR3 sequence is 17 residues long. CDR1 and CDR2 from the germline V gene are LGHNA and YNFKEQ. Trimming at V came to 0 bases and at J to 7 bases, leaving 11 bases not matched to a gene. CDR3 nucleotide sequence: TGTGCCAGCAGCCAAGATCTGACCGGGGGGGCGGAGAATGAGCAGTTCTTC. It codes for CASSQDLTGGAENEQFF.

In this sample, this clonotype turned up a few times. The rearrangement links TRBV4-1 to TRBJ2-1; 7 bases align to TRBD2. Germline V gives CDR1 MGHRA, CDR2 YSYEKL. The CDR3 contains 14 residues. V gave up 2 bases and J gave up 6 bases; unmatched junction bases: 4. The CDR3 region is CASSQTGTTNEQFF. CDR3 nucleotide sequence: TGCGCCAGCAGCCAAACCGGGACTACCAATGAGCAGTTCTTC.

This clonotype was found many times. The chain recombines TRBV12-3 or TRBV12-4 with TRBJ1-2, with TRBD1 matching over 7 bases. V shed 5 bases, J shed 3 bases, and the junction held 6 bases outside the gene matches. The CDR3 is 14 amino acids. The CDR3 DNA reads TGTGCCAGCAGTCCGACCACAGGGGACTATGGCTACACCTTC. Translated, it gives CASSPTTGDYGYTF.

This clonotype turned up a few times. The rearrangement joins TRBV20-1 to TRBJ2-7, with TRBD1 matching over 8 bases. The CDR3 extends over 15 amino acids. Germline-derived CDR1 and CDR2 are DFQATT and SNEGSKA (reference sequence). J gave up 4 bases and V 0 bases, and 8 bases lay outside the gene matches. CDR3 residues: CSARDRGQATYEQYF. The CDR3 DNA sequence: TGCAGTGCTAGAGATCGGGGACAGGCTACGTACGAGCAGTACTTC.